The sequence of this T cell receptor (beta chain) was determined in a study of T-cell reconstitution after alpha-beta-depleted transplantation in children. This clonotype was observed at least ten times. Using unique molecular identifiers, the investigators prepared the TCRbeta library. MiXCR was run by TCRdb on the PCR reads, yielding one entry per CDR3 protein. The table records 350,000 to 450,000 distinct CDR3 sequences, around 21% of them present only once. The starting material was PBMCs from the stem cell graft donor, obtained from the stem cell graft. This sequence was found in a human donor who donated a stem cell graft to a child with acute myeloid leukemia.

This CDR3 reads CSARTSQPYEQYF. The CDR3 coding sequence is TGCAGCGCCAGGACATCCCAGCCATACGAGCAGTACTTC. The chain links TRBV29-1 to TRBJ2-7; possible D gene TRBD1, 5 bases. The CDR3 is 13 residues long. Germline V gene data show CDR1 as SQVTM and CDR2 as ANQGSEA. Deletions cut 7 bases from V and 4 bases from J, with 17 bases between.